This record concerns one T cell receptor (beta chain) sequence. Its specificity is not known. The data are from a study of OX40 agonist ivuxolimab in advanced cancers. On the study more broadly: Patients were treated with ivuxolimab, an agonistic anti-OX40 (CD134) antibody. Partial responses were recorded for three patients, including one with hepatocellular carcinoma and two with cutaneous melanoma.

Using immunoSEQ multiplex PCR, the repertoire was profiled, and TCRdb retains in-frame clones only, with some absent. The table shows tens of thousands of clones, with around 87% occurring only once. V lost 1 base to trimming and J lost 8 bases; unmatched junction nucleotides: 10. The CDR3 sequence is 17 residues long. Per germline, CDR1 SGHDT and CDR2 YYEEEE. Study findings and constraints: Researchers did not determine the expanded peripheral T cells' antigen specificity.

Blood sampling was done at baseline, cycle 4 day 1, and cycle 7 day 1. This clonotype originated in an adult with an advanced solid tumor such as melanoma, head and neck, liver or kidney cancer. J is TRBJ2-1 and V is TRBV5-6, with 12 positions matching TRBD2. This sample comprised CD4+ or CD8+ T cells sorted from blood, obtained in a trial of the OX40 agonist ivuxolimab. This CDR3 reads CASSLLATSGSADEQFF. The CDR3 nucleotides are TGTGCCAGCAGCTTGCTGGCGACTAGCGGGAGCGCCGATGAGCAGTTCTTC. Using reference TRBV5-6 and TRBJ2-1 for the parts outside the CDR3, the full variable domain is DAGVTQSPTHLIKTRGQQVTLRCSPKSGHDTVSWYQQALGQGPQFIFQYYEEEERQRGNFPDRFSGHQFPNYSSELNVNALLLGDSALYLCASSLLATSGSADEQFFGPGTRLTVL.